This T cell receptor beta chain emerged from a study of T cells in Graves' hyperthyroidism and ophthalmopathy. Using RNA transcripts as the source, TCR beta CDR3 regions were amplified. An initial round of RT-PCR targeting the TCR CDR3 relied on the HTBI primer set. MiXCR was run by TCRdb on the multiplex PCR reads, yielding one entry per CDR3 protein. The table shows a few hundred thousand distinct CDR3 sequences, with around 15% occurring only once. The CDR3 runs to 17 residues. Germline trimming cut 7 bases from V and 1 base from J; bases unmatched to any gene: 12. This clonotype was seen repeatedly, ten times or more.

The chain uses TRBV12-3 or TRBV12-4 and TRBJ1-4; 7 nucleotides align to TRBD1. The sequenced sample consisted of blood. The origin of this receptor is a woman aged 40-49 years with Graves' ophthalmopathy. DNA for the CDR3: TGTGCCAGCACCAGCGGACAGGTAGTCGGAACTAATGAAAAACTGTTTTTT. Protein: CASTSGQVVGTNEKLFF.